Listed below are T cell receptor beta chains from one sample, sequenced in a study of blood T cell repertoires in COVID-19. Here immunoSEQ multiplex PCR was the method, and the copy in TCRdb shows in-frame clones only, minus some. The data show approximately 250,000 clones, 83% seen once. The sequencing sample was made of peripheral blood. The receptors derive from a human donor in a cohort sampled during active COVID-19. Both conserved end residues are part of each CDR3. A D gene is named only where the DNA matches it firmly. Some rows mark clone size as missing; the rest say once, few, many or name a class of expanded clone.

>NA|NA|TRBV3-1/TRBV3-2|16|TRBJ2-1
CASSQVQVVSYNEQFF
>NA|TRBD1|TRBV4-1|16|TRBJ2-1
CASSQGLGQGVAEQFF
>NA|NA|TRBV19|14|TRBJ1-2
CASSQKTGTSGYTF
>few|TRBD1|TRBV7-2|15|TRBJ1-4
CASSLQGMANEKLFF
>NA|TRBD1|TRBV27|14|TRBJ2-7
CASSQDRGENEQYF
>NA|TRBD2|TRBV19|15|TRBJ2-1
CASSISSGSRNEQFF
>once|TRBD1|TRBV10-3|13|TRBJ1-2
CAISEGGLYGYTF
>NA|TRBD1|TRBV6-5|14|TRBJ1-5
CASRRQGGNQPQHF
>NA|TRBD1|TRBV5-1|13|TRBJ1-1
CASSGQGNTEAFF
>once|NA|TRBV28|18|TRBJ2-5
CASSLAYTSSAGRETQYF
>NA|TRBD1|TRBV7-9|15|TRBJ2-3
CASSLDRGRGDTQYF
>NA|TRBD1|TRBV28|15|TRBJ1-6
CASSYTGGRGSPLHF
>NA|NA|TRBV6-5|13|TRBJ2-7
CASQQGLRHEQYF
>NA|NA|TRBV6-4|14|TRBJ1-6
CASSVRLGNSPLHF
>NA|NA|TRBV18|13|TRBJ1-1
CASSSNRDTEAFF
>once|TRBD1|TRBV3-1/TRBV3-2|14|TRBJ2-1
CASSQGTGVDEQFF
>NA|NA|TRBV28|16|TRBJ1-3
CASSSQVARAGNTIYF
>once|TRBD1|TRBV19|16|TRBJ1-2
CASTAFAGQGAGGYTF
>NA|NA|TRBV2|13|TRBJ1-5
CASGRGKAQPQHF
>once|NA|TRBV6-5|13|TRBJ1-1
CASSYTENTEAFF
>NA|NA|TRBV5-6|16|TRBJ2-5
CASSFYGSSTQETQYF
>few|TRBD2|TRBV2|15|TRBJ2-7
CASRLTSGPYSEQYF
>NA|NA|TRBV3-1/TRBV3-2|18|TRBJ1-5
CASSPGGERPYSNQPQHF
>NA|NA|TRBV5-1|13|TRBJ1-2
CASSREAGDGYTF
>NA|NA|TRBV28|14|TRBJ1-6
CASSLVGWDSPLHF
>NA|NA|TRBV30|14|TRBJ2-3
CAWSRGHSTDTQYF
>NA|TRBD1|TRBV27|16|TRBJ2-1
CASSLLRQGLGNEQFF
>NA|NA|TRBV7-2|13|TRBJ1-5
CASSSERNQPQHF
>once|NA|TRBV3-1/TRBV3-2|15|TRBJ2-7
CASSHRGLYSYEQYF
>NA|NA|TRBV25-1|15|TRBJ2-7
CASSEKGLRSYEQYF
>NA|TRBD2|TRBV11-2|15|TRBJ2-2
CASSWAGVGTGELFF
>NA|NA|TRBV11-2|14|TRBJ1-6
CASSFQGYNSPLHF
>NA|NA|TRBV7-9|16|TRBJ1-2
CASSPTLDRTFYGYTF
>NA|NA|TRBV27|15|TRBJ1-5
CASRALGGSGQPQHF
>few|NA|TRBV9|14|TRBJ2-3
CASSVGASTDTQYF
>NA|NA|TRBV18|15|TRBJ1-1
CASSRAGGTNTEAFF
>NA|TRBD1|TRBV19|15|TRBJ2-3
CASSSRTGMADTQYF
>NA|NA|TRBV5-1|17|TRBJ2-5
CASSLVTGQGYQETQYF
>NA|NA|TRBV5-1|14|TRBJ2-2
CASSLGAGSGELFF
>NA|NA|TRBV6-5|14|TRBJ2-6
CASTRSAGANVLTF
>NA|NA|TRBV19|14|TRBJ1-1
CASSIGQMNTEAFF
>few|TRBD1|TRBV6-5|15|TRBJ2-7
CASSKPWDRGHEQYF
>NA|NA|TRBV11-2|15|TRBJ2-3
CASSLDQGFTDTQYF
>NA|NA|TRBV6-5|15|TRBJ2-5
CASSYWSSTGETQYF